This entry lists 16 T cell receptor beta chains sequenced from one sample in a study of PD-1 blockade in classical Hodgkin lymphoma. The protocol was immunoSEQ multiplex PCR, while the TCRdb copy is restricted to in-frame clones and leaves out a portion. This table has tens of thousands of clones, just over 75% appearing once. Every one of the patients relapsed after autologous stem cell transplantation (brentuximab vedotin exposure was variable). The material was peripheral blood mononuclear cells (PBMCs), obtained before the second cycle of nivolumab. These receptors were taken from a human donor with classical Hodgkin lymphoma.

This chain connects TRBV15 to TRBJ1-2; 9 bases fit TRBD1. CDR3 length: 14 residues. Germline CDR1 is LNHNV and CDR2 is YYDKDF (reference sequence). The V gene end was trimmed by 3 bases and the J gene end by 9 bases; junction bases not matched to a gene: 8. For the CDR3, the DNA is TGTGCCACCAGCAGGGCCAGGGACAGGGTCCGCTACACCTTC. Protein product: CATSRARDRVRYTF.

The V gene is TRBV7-9, the J gene TRBJ2-7, with TRBD1 matching over 8 bases. Germline assignment: CDR1 SEHNR and CDR2 FQNEAQ (reference sequence). V lost 7 bases to trimming and J lost 3 bases; unmatched junction nucleotides: 11. The CDR3 is 15 residues long. The DNA for the CDR3 is TGTGCCAGCATCCTCGTGGACAGGGATAACTACGAGCAGTACTTC. Its translation is CASILVDRDNYEQYF.

V gene TRBV4-2 combines with J gene TRBJ2-2; D not certain. This CDR3 has 14 amino acids. V gave up 0 bases and J gave up 4 bases, with 6 bases separating them. The germline CDR1 and CDR2 sequences are LGHNA and YNFKEQ. The CDR3 nucleotides are TGTGCCAGCAGCCAAGATTGGCCCACCGGGGAGCTGTTTTTT. This codes for CASSQDWPTGELFF.

The rearrangement joins TRBV5-1 to TRBJ1-3; D possibly corresponds to TRBD1 (5 bases). This CDR3 is built from 16 residues. The germline V gene encodes CDR1 SGHRS and CDR2 YFSETQ. V was clipped by 2 bases and J by 0 bases, with 12 bases between them. The DNA for the CDR3 is TGCGCCAGCAGCTTTTGGGGCATCAGCTCTGGAAACACCATATATTTT. This encodes CASSFWGISSGNTIYF.

The genes are TRBV23-1 and TRBJ2-3; 7 bases align to TRBD1. TRBV23-1 counts as an open reading frame of uncertain function. The CDR3 loop spans 18 amino acids. J was trimmed by 3 bases and V by 1 base; bases with no gene match: 13. The CDR3 bases are TGCGCCAGCAGTCAATACCCACCGGGACAGCCCCCAACAGATACGCAGTATTTT. Its protein is CASSQYPPGQPPTDTQYF.

The gene calls are TRBV5-1 and TRBJ2-3; maybe TRBD2 (5 bases). Germline CDR1 is SGHRS and CDR2 is YFSETQ. The CDR3 is 15 residues long. V lost 2 bases and J lost 1, with 11 bases in between. CDR3 sequence (DNA): TGCGCCAGCAGCTTTGCACCCGGGGGCACAGATACGCAGTATTTT. It translates to CASSFAPGGTDTQYF.

The V and J genes are TRBV27 and TRBJ1-5; D not resolved. V lost 6 bases and J 5 bases, leaving 11 bases between the germline ends. This CDR3 region has 13 residues. CDR1 is MNHEY, CDR2 SMNVEV, per germline (reference sequence). CDR3: CASSKGWDQPQHF. The CDR3, as DNA: TGTGCCAGCAGCAAGGGTTGGGATCAGCCCCAGCATTTT.

This clone showed up just a few times. The gene calls are TRBV4-2 and TRBJ1-3; D not certain. This CDR3 spans 16 amino acids. The germline CDR1 and CDR2 sequences are LGHNA and YNFKEQ. V shed 0 bases and J shed 4 bases, with 13 bases lying between them. CDR3 nucleotide sequence: TGTGCCAGCAGCCAAGATGCGAACGAGGCGGGAAACACCATATATTTT. Its translation: CASSQDANEAGNTIYF.

This chain links TRBV5-8 with TRBJ1-2; no clear D. Per germline, CDR1 SGHTS and CDR2 YDEGEE. CDR3 length: 14 residues. With 3 bases removed from V and 4 bases from J, the gap between germline ends came to 13 bases. The CDR3 here is CASSSPRVTYGYTF. In DNA form, the CDR3 reads TGTGCCAGCAGCTCCCCAAGGGTTACCTATGGCTACACCTTC.

Concerning this clone itself: The junction departs from the called germline gene at one end, perhaps through a read error. The V gene is TRBV10-2, the J gene TRBJ2-7; the D gene is possibly TRBD2 (7 bases). CDR3 length: 15 amino acids. Germline V gene sequence: CDR1 WSHSY, CDR2 SAAADI. The CDR3 DNA follows: TGCGCCAGCAGTGAAGGGGGGGCCACCTCCCACGAGCAGTACTTC. This translates into CASSEGGATSHEQYF.

This clone was seen a few times. The chain couples TRBV5-1 to TRBJ2-3; 9 nucleotides align to TRBD1. This CDR3 region has 15 residues. The junction had 4 bases not matched to a gene; V was cut back by 0 bases and J by 5 bases. Germline loops: CDR1 SGHRS, CDR2 YFSETQ. Here the CDR3 DNA reads TGCGCCAGCAGCTTGGAACAGGGGGCGGGAGATACGCAGTATTTT. This encodes CASSLEQGAGDTQYF.

This chain connects TRBV9 to TRBJ2-3; D gene uncertain. This CDR3 is built from 14 residues. Germline CDR1 and CDR2: SGDLS and YYNGEE. V lost 0 bases, J lost 6 bases, and 11 bases lay in between. CDR3 residues: CASSVEGSADTQYF. The CDR3 DNA sequence: TGTGCCAGCAGCGTAGAAGGTTCGGCGGATACGCAGTATTTT.

V is TRBV11-2 and J is TRBJ2-5, with 10 bases lining up with TRBD2. There are 15 residues in the CDR3. The V and J ends lost 3 bases and 5 bases, in that order; junction bases with no gene match: 6. Germline lookup yields CDR1 SGHAT and CDR2 FQNNGV. CDR3 amino acids: CASSLLAGVVETQYF. The CDR3 DNA follows: TGTGCCAGCAGCTTGCTAGCGGGGGTGGTGGAGACCCAGTACTTC.

The V and J genes are TRBV7-2 and TRBJ2-7; D possibly corresponds to TRBD1 (5 bases). The ends were cut back, 5 bases at V and 3 bases at J, with 14 bases in the middle. Germline CDR1 and CDR2: SGHTA and FQGNSA. This CDR3 is 14 amino acids long. The CDR3 here is CASSPAGHLYEQYF. The CDR3 coding sequence is TGTGCCAGCAGCCCAGCAGGGCACCTCTACGAGCAGTACTTC.

This chain links TRBV14 with TRBJ2-2; no clear D. The germline CDR1 and CDR2 sequences are SGHDN and FVKESK. The CDR3 runs to 17 residues. Trimming removed 0 bases at V and 2 bases at J, with 13 bases between. Here the CDR3 reads CASSQDWNSLNTGELFF. DNA of the CDR3: TGTGCCAGCAGCCAAGATTGGAACTCTCTTAACACCGGGGAGCTGTTTTTT. Full variable domain (remainder filled in from reference TRBV14 and TRBJ2-2): EAGVTQFPSHSVIEKGQTVTLRCDPISGHDNLYWYRRVMGKEIKFLLHFVKESKQDESGMPNNRFLAERTGGTYSTLKVQPAELEDSGVYFCASSQDWNSLNTGELFFGEGSRLTVL.

This chain connects TRBV5-6 to TRBJ1-1; D remains ambiguous. Trimming shortened V by 0 bases and J by 2 bases, and 5 bases separated the two germline ends. The CDR3 runs 13 residues. The germline gives CDR1 SGHDT, CDR2 YYEEEE. The CDR3 here is CASSLGINTEAFF. The CDR3 DNA sequence: TGTGCCAGCAGCTTGGGGATCAACACTGAAGCTTTCTTT.